This TCR beta chain derives from a study of T cells in Graves' hyperthyroidism and ophthalmopathy. Overall study findings and caveats: Patients with ophthalmopathy were separated from those with stable hyperthyroidism by a 13 V-J model.

It was RNA transcripts that yielded the amplified TCR beta CDR3 regions. Initially, a first-round RT-PCR of the TCR CDR3 employed the HTBI primer set. Using its own MiXCR run on the multiplex PCR reads, TCRdb lists one record per CDR3 protein. Of about 680,000 distinct CDR3 sequences listed, approximately 36% are singletons. This clonotype showed up many times. No antigen is known for it. Deletions cut 0 bases from V and 6 bases from J, with 3 bases between. Germline CDR1 reads SNHLY; CDR2 reads FYNNEI. The CDR3 is made up of 13 amino acids. Sample: blood. The TCR comes from a woman aged 40 to 49 with Graves' hyperthyroidism. The chain has TRBV2 and TRBJ1-6; no clear D gene. For the CDR3, the DNA is TGTGCCAGCAGTGAAGCAACTAATTCACCCCTCCACTTT. Protein product: CASSEATNSPLHF.